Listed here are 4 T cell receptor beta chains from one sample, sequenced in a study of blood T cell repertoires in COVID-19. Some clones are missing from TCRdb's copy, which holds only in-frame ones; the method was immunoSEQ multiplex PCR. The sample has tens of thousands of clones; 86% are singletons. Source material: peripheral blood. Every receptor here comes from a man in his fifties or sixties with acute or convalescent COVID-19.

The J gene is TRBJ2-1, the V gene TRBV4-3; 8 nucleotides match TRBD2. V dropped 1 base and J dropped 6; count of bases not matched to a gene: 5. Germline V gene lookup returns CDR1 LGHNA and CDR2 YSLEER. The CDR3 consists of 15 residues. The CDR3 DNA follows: TGCGCCAGCAGCCAAGCGGGGGGGCCTTTCAATGAGCAGTTCTTC. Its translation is CASSQAGGPFNEQFF.

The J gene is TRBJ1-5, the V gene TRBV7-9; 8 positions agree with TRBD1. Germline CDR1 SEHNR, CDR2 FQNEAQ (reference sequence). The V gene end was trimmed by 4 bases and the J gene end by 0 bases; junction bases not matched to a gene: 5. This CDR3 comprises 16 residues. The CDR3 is CASSSGTGASNQPQHF. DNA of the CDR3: TGTGCCAGCAGCTCAGGGACAGGAGCTAGCAATCAGCCCCAGCATTTT.

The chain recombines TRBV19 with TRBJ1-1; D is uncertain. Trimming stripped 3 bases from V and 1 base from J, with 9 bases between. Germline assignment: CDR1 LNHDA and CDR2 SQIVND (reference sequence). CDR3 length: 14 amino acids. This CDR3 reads CASSMRGGNTEAFF. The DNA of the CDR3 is TGTGCCAGTAGTATGCGGGGAGGGAACACTGAAGCTTTCTTT.

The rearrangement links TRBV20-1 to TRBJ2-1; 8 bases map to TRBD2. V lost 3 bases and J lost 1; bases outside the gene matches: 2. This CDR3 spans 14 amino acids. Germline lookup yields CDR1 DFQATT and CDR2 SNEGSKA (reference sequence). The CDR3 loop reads CSASSGMSYNEQFF. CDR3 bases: TGCAGTGCTAGTAGCGGGATGTCCTACAATGAGCAGTTCTTC.